This T cell receptor (beta chain) was found in a study of monozygotic twins with inflammatory bowel disease. Study-wide findings and caveats: In patient repertoires, differing immunosuppressive treatments may have added some variability.

Worth noting for this clonotype: No antigen is known for it.

cDNA synthesis was performed in eight separate reactions for each sample. TCRdb reanalyzed the 5' RACE reads and collapses them to one entry per CDR3 protein, without DNA. The listing contains over 200,000 distinct CDR3 sequences. The source is a human donor with ulcerative colitis or Crohn's disease, or a healthy co-twin of an affected twin (not recorded which). Sequencing was done on a sample of blood.

The CDR3 protein is CASSLLPSGGYNEQFF. This rearrangement joins TRBV13 to TRBJ2-1; the TCRdb D gene call, TRBD2, has no DNA to confirm it. The V gene's germline CDR1 is PRHDT and CDR2 FYEKMQ (reference sequence). The CDR3 sequence is 16 residues long.